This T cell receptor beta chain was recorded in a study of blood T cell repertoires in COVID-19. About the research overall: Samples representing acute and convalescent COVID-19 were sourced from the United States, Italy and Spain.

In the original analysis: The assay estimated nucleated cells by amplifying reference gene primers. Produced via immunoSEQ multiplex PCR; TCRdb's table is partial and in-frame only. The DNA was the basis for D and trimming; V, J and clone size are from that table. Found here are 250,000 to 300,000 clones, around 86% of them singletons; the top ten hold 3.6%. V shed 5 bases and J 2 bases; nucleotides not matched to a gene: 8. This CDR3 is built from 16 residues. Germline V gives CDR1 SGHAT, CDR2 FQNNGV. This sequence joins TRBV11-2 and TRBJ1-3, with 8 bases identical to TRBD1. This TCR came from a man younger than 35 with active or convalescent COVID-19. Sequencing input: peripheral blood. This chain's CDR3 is CASSERQGRTGNTIYF. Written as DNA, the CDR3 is TGTGCCAGCAGCGAGAGACAGGGGAGGACTGGAAACACCATATATTTT.